This T cell receptor beta chain was captured in a study of regulatory T cells in long-lasting Graves disease. CDR3 length: 15 residues. The germline CDR1 and CDR2 sequences are KGHDR and SFDVKD. Trimming pared 4 bases from V and 1 base from J, leaving 10 bases between. Ten or more counts support this clonotype. Both iRepertoire HTBI primers and Arm-PCR of CDR3 regions were used to build the TCR beta libraries. From the multiplex PCR reads, TCRdb called clonotypes with MiXCR, one entry per CDR3 protein. This sample has about 220,000 distinct CDR3 sequences; roughly a fifth occur once, and the top ten carry about an eighth. Time point described: newly diagnosed GD, antithyroid drugs for less than 3 months. Extracted PBMC RNA gave rise to the TCR library. Blood from the periphery, approximately 10 milliliters in all, was drawn into EDTA tubes. The same data also contributed to another study, on T cells in Graves' hyperthyroidism and ophthalmopathy. Turning to that study: Most thyroid-expanded clonotypes above 0.001 were also found in blood.

The rearrangement joins TRBV24-1 to TRBJ2-1, with D perhaps being TRBD1 or TRBD2 (5 bases each). The material sequenced was peripheral blood mononuclear cells (PBMCs), taken at new diagnosis, from a patient treated with antithyroid drugs. The receptor was isolated from a woman aged 25 to 39 with Graves disease. CDR3 bases: TGTGCCACCAGTGAACAGGACTGGTCCTACAATGAGCAGTTCTTC. It translates to CATSEQDWSYNEQFF.